This T cell receptor (beta chain) comes out of a study of molecular identifiers for immune sequencing clone quantification. This clonotype has at least ten counts. Its antigen is currently unknown. The junction departs from the called germline gene at one end, perhaps through a read error. The naive CD8 libraries originated from between about 18,000 and 1,000,000 sorted cells and drew on 10%, 30% or 50% RNA. Naive CD8 T cells were picked out by sorting for CD8+CD4-CCR7+CD45RA+. The study's findings and limits: Clone sizes could be underestimated for highly expanded clones when identical TCR molecules share a barcode.

TCR libraries were built in bulk with a published protocol and specific TCR primers. TCRdb reprocessed the PCR reads via MiXCR and lists one record per CDR3 protein. In the table there are 60,000 to 70,000 distinct CDR3 sequences, roughly 17% of which are singletons. Material: naive CD8+ T cells from blood, with Jurkat cell RNA spiked in. Subset of the sample: FACS-sorted CD8+CD4-CCR7+CD45RA+ naive T cells. The receptor was derived from a human donor in good health. Some libraries in this study had Jurkat cell RNA spiked in.

The CDR3 sequence is CASSSINSGKSQIF. For the CDR3, the DNA is TGTGCCAGCAGCAGTATCAATAGCGGGAAATCCCAAATCTTC. The rearrangement links TRBV12-3 or TRBV12-4 to TRBJ2-1, with TRBD2 identical over 8 bases. The CDR3 has 14 amino acids.